These 29 T cell receptor beta chains were sequenced from one sample in a study of blood T cell repertoires in COVID-19. The protocol was immunoSEQ multiplex PCR, while the TCRdb copy is restricted to in-frame clones and leaves out a portion. The data hold about 280,000 clones, with roughly 87% observed a single time. Material for sequencing was peripheral blood. The receptor source for this set is a man between 18 and 35 years old with active or convalescent COVID-19.

The V gene is TRBV15, the J gene TRBJ1-6; TRBD1 is a possible D gene (5 bases). Trimming removed 3 bases from V and 9 bases from J, with 12 bases in between. Per germline, CDR1 LNHNV and CDR2 YYDKDF (reference sequence). The CDR3 runs 14 residues. CDR3 DNA sequence: TGTGCCACCAGCAGTCGGGGGGTCGGTTCACCCCTCCACTTT. Amino acids: CATSSRGVGSPLHF.

This clone was counted only a few times. This chain joins TRBV7-6 and TRBJ1-3; D possibly corresponds to TRBD1 (6 bases). Trimming pared 2 bases from V and 3 bases from J, leaving 17 bases between. Germline V gene data show CDR1 as SGHVS and CDR2 as FNYEAQ. This CDR3 has 17 residues. CDR3 in DNA: TGTGCCAGCAGCTTAACGACCGGGACACGGCTTGGAAACACCATATATTTT. This gives the protein CASSLTTGTRLGNTIYF.

The V and J genes are TRBV21-1 and TRBJ2-7; TRBD1 is the table's D call and was not checked against the DNA. TRBV21-1 corresponds to a pseudogene. The CDR3 extends over 18 amino acids. The CDR3 region is CASSNFNGAGQASYEQYF. DNA of the CDR3: TGTGCCAGCAGCAATTTTAATGGTGCGGGACAGGCCTCCTACGAGCAGTACTTC.

The chain links TRBV6-5 to TRBJ2-7; D unclear. This CDR3 is 11 amino acids long. Germline loops: CDR1 MNHEY, CDR2 SVGAGI. Trimming left V 2 bases short and J 12 bases short, with 11 bases between. The CDR3 sequence: CASSYVLDWYF. CDR3 sequence (DNA): TGTGCCAGCAGTTACGTTCTAGATTGGTACTTC.

This clone was recorded many times. The gene calls are TRBV5-1 and TRBJ2-6; D not resolved. The V end was cut by 2 bases, the J end by 4 bases, with 13 bases between. The CDR3 length is 16 residues. Per germline, CDR1 SGHRS and CDR2 YFSETQ. CDR3 protein: CASSFSVPPGANVLTF. The CDR3 nucleotides are TGCGCCAGCAGCTTCTCGGTGCCTCCAGGGGCCAACGTCCTGACTTTC.

The chain has TRBV18 and TRBJ1-1, with D maybe TRBD1 (5 bases). Per the germline V gene, CDR1 is KGHSH and CDR2 is LQKENI. V was cut by 3 bases and J by 1 base, with 12 bases left in between. The CDR3 extends over 15 amino acids. CDR3 region: CASSPPDRRNTEAFF. CDR3 nucleotides: TGTGCCAGCTCACCCCCCGACAGAAGGAACACTGAAGCTTTCTTT.

The chain couples TRBV4-3 to TRBJ1-3, with D tentatively TRBD1 (6 bases). The CDR3 runs 15 residues. Germline assignment: CDR1 LGHNA and CDR2 YSLEER. Between the trimmed V and J ends, which lost 3 bases and 4 bases, there was a span of 13 bases. Here the CDR3 DNA reads TGCGCCAGCAGCCAGGGAACAGGGATCGGAAACACCATATATTTT. Its protein product is CASSQGTGIGNTIYF.

The chain uses TRBV25-1 and TRBJ1-6; D possibly corresponds to TRBD1 (5 bases). The CDR3 extends over 13 amino acids. V lost 2 bases and J 8 bases, leaving 7 bases between the germline ends. CDR1 MGHDK and CDR2 SYGVNS come from the germline V gene. For the CDR3, the DNA is TGTGCCAGCAGTGAACGGGGGTATTCACCCCTCCACTTT. Protein: CASSERGYSPLHF.

The chain carries TRBV9 and TRBJ2-7; no firm D call. CDR3 length equals 13 residues. Germline V gene lookup returns CDR1 SGDLS and CDR2 YYNGEE. V was trimmed by 3 bases and J by 3 bases, leaving 10 bases between them. The CDR3, as DNA: TGTGCCAGCAGCGCAGCGACGGACTACGAGCAGTACTTC. Encoded protein: CASSAATDYEQYF.

In its sample, this clone was seen once. J is TRBJ2-3 and V is TRBV2; 7 bases are a match to TRBD2. There are 14 residues in the CDR3. From germline, CDR1 is SNHLY and CDR2 FYNNEI. The trim removed 9 bases at V and 1 base at J, leaving 7 bases unmatched. CDR3 sequence (DNA): TGTGCCAGACGGGGGGTTGGGGGCACAGATACGCAGTATTTT. Residues: CARRGVGGTDTQYF.

Concerning this clone itself: Distinct nucleotide sequences in the sample also encode this CDR3. V usage is TRBV6-5 and J usage is TRBJ1-1; maybe TRBD1 (5 bases). Germline V gene sequence: CDR1 MNHEY, CDR2 SVGAGI. The germline V and J ends were trimmed by 5 bases and 4 bases, with 11 bases remaining between them. The CDR3 loop spans 13 amino acids. CDR3 protein: CASSRGGGTEAFF. The DNA of the CDR3 is TGTGCCAGCAGTAGGGGAGGCGGCACTGAAGCTTTCTTT.

This chain connects TRBV3-1 (or the pseudogene TRBV3-2) to TRBJ1-1, with TRBD1 matching over 7 bases. V dropped 1 base and J dropped 5; count of bases not matched to a gene: 1. The CDR3 runs to 13 residues. Germline CDR1 is LGHDT and CDR2 is YNNKEL (reference sequence). CDR3 residues: CASSQVTGTEAFF. For the CDR3, the DNA is TGTGCCAGCAGCCAAGTGACAGGGACTGAAGCTTTCTTT.

V gene TRBV19 combines with J gene TRBJ1-5; no definite D call. Trimming shortened V by 1 base and J by 0 bases, and 7 bases separated the two germline ends. CDR3 length equals 15 residues. The V gene's germline CDR1 is LNHDA and CDR2 SQIVND (reference sequence). This CDR3 is CASSIAQASNQPQHF. CDR3 sequence (DNA): TGTGCCAGTAGTATAGCGCAGGCTAGCAATCAGCCCCAGCATTTT.

This clone has more than one count but fewer than ten. The chain links TRBV7-8 to TRBJ1-1; D is uncertain. Looked up from germline, CDR1 is SGHVS and CDR2 is FQNEAQ. V dropped 5 bases and J dropped 4 bases, with 11 bases sitting between them. The CDR3 runs 13 residues. CDR3 nucleotide sequence: TGTGCCAGCAGCCTAGGGAGCCCCACTGAAGCTTTCTTT. Translating gives CASSLGSPTEAFF.

CDR3 loop: CASSASGTHSGNTIYF. CDR3 bases: TGTGCCAGCAGCGCTTCAGGGACACACTCTGGAAACACCATATATTTT. The chain uses TRBV9 and TRBJ1-3, with a tentative D call TRBD1 (6 bases). Germline assignment: CDR1 SGDLS and CDR2 YYNGEE. The ends were cut back, 3 bases at V and 0 bases at J, with 13 bases in the middle. The CDR3 totals 16 residues.

This chain connects TRBV7-3 to TRBJ1-1, with D perhaps matching TRBD1 (6 bases). Deletions cut 5 bases from V and 8 bases from J, with 15 bases between. The CDR3 is 13 residues long. Germline V gene lookup returns CDR1 SGHTA and CDR2 FQGTGA. CDR3 protein: CASSQKAGTEAFF. CDR3 nucleotide sequence: TGTGCCAGCAGCCAAAAAGCCGGGACAGAAGCTTTCTTT.

The V gene is TRBV2, the J gene TRBJ2-1; TRBD1 might be the D (6 bases). Germline-derived CDR1 and CDR2 are SNHLY and FYNNEI. Trimming took off 3 bases at V and 4 bases at J, with 10 bases between the two ends. CDR3 size: 14 residues. The CDR3 here is CASSEGHLYNEQFF. Here the CDR3 DNA reads TGTGCCAGCAGTGAGGGACACCTATACAATGAGCAGTTCTTC.

The chain has TRBV2 and TRBJ2-1; possibly TRBD1 for D (6 bases). With 3 bases removed from V and 10 bases from J, the gap between germline ends came to 16 bases. Germline CDR1 is SNHLY and CDR2 is FYNNEI. The CDR3 loop spans 14 amino acids. CDR3 nucleotides: TGTGCCAGCAGTGAGGATTTGGACAGATGGGAGCAGTTCTTC. This translates into CASSEDLDRWEQFF.

The chain recombines TRBV9 with TRBJ2-7; 10 bases are a match to TRBD1. With 2 bases clipped from V and 4 bases from J, the junction kept 6 bases outside the gene matches. This CDR3 region has 15 residues. Germline-derived CDR1 and CDR2 are SGDLS and YYNGEE. The DNA for the CDR3 is TGTGCCAGCAGCGTTGGGGACAGGGGAAGGTACGAGCAGTACTTC. Protein sequence: CASSVGDRGRYEQYF.

The chain links TRBV6-5 to TRBJ2-5, with 7 bases identical to TRBD2. CDR3 length equals 12 residues. Germline loops: CDR1 MNHEY, CDR2 SVGAGI. J gave up 9 bases and V 6 bases, and 7 bases lay outside the gene matches. The CDR3 is CASSETSPSQYF. In nucleotides, the CDR3 is TGTGCCAGCAGCGAGACTAGCCCATCCCAGTACTTC.

This chain connects TRBV7-2 to TRBJ2-6; tentative D call: TRBD2 (5 bases). The CDR3 runs to 18 residues. Germline loops: CDR1 SGHTA, CDR2 FQGNSA. V was trimmed by 10 bases and J by 0 bases, leaving 22 bases between them. CDR3 sequence reads: CAISGGGSLYSGANVLTF. Here the CDR3 DNA reads TGTGCCATCTCGGGCGGAGGCAGCCTATACTCTGGGGCCAACGTCCTGACTTTC.

This CDR3 is CASSPQAMNTEAFF. As DNA, the CDR3 is TGTGCCAGCAGTCCACAGGCCATGAACACTGAAGCTTTCTTT. The chain employs TRBV27 and TRBJ1-1; tentative D call: TRBD1 (5 bases). CDR3 length: 14 amino acids. Trimming took 5 bases from V and 0 from J, leaving 10 bases between them. From germline, CDR1 is MNHEY and CDR2 SMNVEV (reference sequence).

CDR3 DNA sequence: TGCGCCAGCAGCCAAGAGACAGTTCGGATTTACGAAAAACTGTTTTTT. It translates to CASSQETVRIYEKLFF. The chain combines TRBV4-1 with TRBJ1-4; a weak D match, TRBD1 (5 bases). The V end lost 0 bases, the J end lost 8 bases, and 16 bases lay between the germline ends. The CDR3 length is 16 residues. CDR1 is MGHRA and CDR2 is YSYEKL in the germline V gene.

The chain carries TRBV14 and TRBJ1-1; no firm D call. This CDR3 has 13 residues. The germline CDR1 and CDR2 sequences are SGHDN and FVKESK. The V end was cut by 4 bases, the J end by 2 bases, with 8 bases between. The CDR3 loop is CASSPSGNTEAFF. The DNA of the CDR3 is TGTGCCAGCAGCCCCAGCGGAAACACTGAAGCTTTCTTT.

About this clone: Other DNA sequences within the sample encode an identical CDR3. CDR3 in amino acids: CASSTRQGNTEAFF. For the CDR3, the DNA is TGTGCCAGTAGTACAAGACAGGGGAACACTGAAGCTTTCTTT. The chain has TRBV19 and TRBJ1-1; 7 bases line up with TRBD1. Losses at the gene ends were 4 bases for V and 1 base for J; bases not matched to a gene: 3. The CDR3 runs to 14 residues. Germline V gene lookup returns CDR1 LNHDA and CDR2 SQIVND (reference sequence).

This clone has a handful of counts. The chain combines TRBV5-1 with TRBJ1-3; possibly TRBD1 for D (6 bases). Germline-derived CDR1 and CDR2 are SGHRS and YFSETQ. Trimming removed 7 bases at V and 3 bases at J, with 17 bases between. The CDR3 extends over 15 amino acids. Here the CDR3 reads CASADYTGYGNTIYF. CDR3 DNA: TGCGCCAGCGCCGACTACACAGGGTATGGAAACACCATATATTTT.

The rearrangement links TRBV10-1 to TRBJ1-1; maybe TRBD1 (5 bases). The V gene lost 3 bases and the J gene lost 3 bases, with 11 bases spanning the gap. The germline gives CDR1 WNHNN, CDR2 SYGVQD (reference sequence). The CDR3 has 14 residues. DNA of the CDR3: TGCGCCAGCAGTGACAGGGTTGGTGACACTGAAGCTTTCTTT. Its translation is CASSDRVGDTEAFF.

The chain carries TRBV9 and TRBJ2-6, with 9 bases identical to TRBD1. V dropped 3 bases and J dropped 3; count of bases not matched to a gene: 7. Germline lookup yields CDR1 SGDLS and CDR2 YYNGEE. The CDR3 length is 17 residues. CDR3 residues: CASSDRGRTFGANVLTF. CDR3 bases: TGTGCCAGCAGCGACAGGGGGCGCACCTTTGGGGCCAACGTCCTGACTTTC.

The rearrangement links TRBV6-2 or TRBV6-3 to TRBJ2-7; D ambiguous. This CDR3 spans 16 amino acids. V dropped 0 bases and J dropped 1 base, with 13 bases sitting between them. Germline CDR1 MNHEY, CDR2 SVGEGT. This chain's CDR3 is CASSYSSGSASYEQYF. CDR3 DNA: TGTGCCAGCAGTTACTCGTCCGGGTCAGCTTCCTACGAGCAGTACTTC.